Listed below are T cell receptor beta chains from one sample, sequenced in a study of blood T cell repertoires in COVID-19. The repertoire was sequenced with immunoSEQ multiplex PCR; TCRdb's copy has only in-frame clones and lacks some. The sample contains some 150,000 clones, around nine tenths of which appear only once. Sequencing input: peripheral blood. The receptors derive from a man in his fifties or sixties with active or convalescent COVID-19. The CDR3 runs from the conserved cysteine through the conserved F or W. A D gene is named only where the DNA matches it firmly. Clone sizes are given selectively: once, few, many, or a class where the clone is expanded.

-,few,TRBV29-1,11,TRBJ2-1,TGCAGCGTCGGACAGTACAATGAGCAGTTCTTC,CSVGQYNEQFF
TRBD2,-,TRBV7-8,17,TRBJ2-5,TGTGCCAGCAGCTTGGGACTAGCGGGAGTCCTCCCAGAGACCCAGTACTTC,CASSLGLAGVLPETQYF
-,-,TRBV6-1,15,TRBJ2-1,TGTGCCAGCAGACGGGGTACCTCCTATTACAATGAGCAGTTCTTC,CASRRGTSYYNEQFF
-,few,TRBV2,15,TRBJ2-7,TGTGCCAGCAGTGAAGCGCGAAAGGGGTCCTACGAGCAGTACTTC,CASSEARKGSYEQYF
-,-,TRBV3-1/TRBV3-2,18,TRBJ2-5,TGTGCCAGCAGCTCTTATGGGGCCGAACCCCTTGGATGGGAGACCCAGTACTTC,CASSSYGAEPLGWETQYF
-,-,TRBV19,16,TRBJ2-1,TGTGCCAGTAGCCGGGATGCGAGGCCCACCTACAATGAGCAGTTCTTC,CASSRDARPTYNEQFF
-,-,TRBV5-1,12,TRBJ2-7,TGCGCCAGCAGCTTGAGTGAGTACGAGCAGTACTTC,CASSLSEYEQYF
-,-,TRBV6-5,14,TRBJ2-3,TGTGCCAGCAGTTTGAGAGGGAGAGGAGATACGCAGTATTTT,CASSLRGRGDTQYF
-,-,TRBV2,16,TRBJ2-3,TGTGCCAGCAGGGAGTTTCTAGCGTCTAGCACAGATACGCAGTATTTT,CASREFLASSTDTQYF
-,-,TRBV19,15,TRBJ1-6,TGTGCCAGTAGTCCGGGTTTATTATATAATTCACCCCTCCACTTT,CASSPGLLYNSPLHF
-,-,TRBV27,14,TRBJ1-3,TGTGCCAGCAGACCTAACAGGGCTGGAAACACCATATATTTT,CASRPNRAGNTIYF
-,-,TRBV25-1,15,TRBJ1-6,TGTGCCAGCAGTGAATCTGGGGGCCGGAATTCACCCCTCCACTTT,CASSESGGRNSPLHF
-,-,TRBV12-3/TRBV12-4,13,TRBJ2-7,TGTGCCAGCAGTTCCATAAACTACTACGAGCAGTACTTC,CASSSINYYEQYF
-,-,TRBV5-5,13,TRBJ1-1,TGTGCCAGCAGCTTGGCCCAGAACACTGAAGCTTTCTTT,CASSLAQNTEAFF
TRBD1,-,TRBV18,16,TRBJ1-5,TGTGCCAGCTCTTCTTTGGACAGGGGCTCTAATCAGCCCCAGCATTTT,CASSSLDRGSNQPQHF
TRBD2,-,TRBV24-1,16,TRBJ2-3,TGTGCCACCAGTGAGTCAGCGGGAGGACGCACAGATACGCAGTATTTT,CATSESAGGRTDTQYF
-,-,TRBV5-5,13,TRBJ2-5,TGTGCCAGCAGCTTGGACGCGGGGGAGACCCAGTACTTC,CASSLDAGETQYF
-,-,TRBV24-1,13,TRBJ1-1,TGTGCCACCAGAGATCCCTCACAGTTACAAGCTTTCTTT,CATRDPSQLQAFF
-,-,TRBV24-1,15,TRBJ1-5,TGTGCCACCAGTCCCTCGGGAAGCGGCAATCAGCCCCAGCATTTT,CATSPSGSGNQPQHF
TRBD1,-,TRBV5-6,15,TRBJ2-5,TGTGCCAGCAGTCGGGACAGGGGGCGGGCAGAGACCCAGTACTTC,CASSRDRGRAETQYF
TRBD1,once,TRBV27,15,TRBJ1-5,TGTGCCAGCAGTCCTACCACAGGGGCAAATCAGCCCCAGCATTTT,CASSPTTGANQPQHF
TRBD1,-,TRBV11-2,15,TRBJ1-2,TGTGCCAGCAGCTTAGATGGGGGACAGGGCTTTGGCTACACCTTC,CASSLDGGQGFGYTF
-,-,TRBV7-2,13,TRBJ2-7,TGTGCCAGCAGCTTAGACCGCGCCTACGAGCAGTACTTC,CASSLDRAYEQYF
TRBD1,-,TRBV6-5,15,TRBJ1-2,TGTGCCAGCAGTTACTCGCCAGGGGGCCCCTATGGCTACACCTTC,CASSYSPGGPYGYTF
TRBD2,-,TRBV5-1,16,TRBJ2-5,TGCGCCAGCAGCCCGGGACTAGCGGGAGGGCAAGAGACCCAGTACTTC,CASSPGLAGGQETQYF
-,few,TRBV28,16,TRBJ2-2,TGTGCCAGCGGACCACGGGACACAGCGAACACCGGGGAGCTGTTTTTT,CASGPRDTANTGELFF
-,many,TRBV19,11,TRBJ1-6,TGTGCCAGTAGTATTGGTAGCAACCTCCACTTT,CASSIGSNLHF
TRBD2,-,TRBV13,17,TRBJ2-2,TGTGCCAGCAGCAACCCGGGACTAGCGGGGAACACCGGGGAGCTGTTTTTT,CASSNPGLAGNTGELFF
-,-,TRBV28,12,TRBJ1-3,TGTGCCAGCACGGACTGGGGAAACACCATATATTTT,CASTDWGNTIYF
TRBD1,-,TRBV10-3,12,TRBJ2-5,TGTGCCATCCGGGACAGGGTTGAGACCCAGTACTTC,CAIRDRVETQYF
-,-,TRBV20-1,14,TRBJ2-1,TGCAGTGCTAGTAGGGGTAGCTCCTACAATGAGCAGTTCTTC,CSASRGSSYNEQFF
-,-,TRBV28,15,TRBJ1-4,TGTGCCAGCAGCTTAACAGGCGAACCCCAGAAACGGGTGTTTTTT,CASSLTGEPQKRVFF
TRBD1,-,TRBV28,14,TRBJ1-2,TGTGCCAGCAGTTCCTCCGGACAGGGAGCGGGCTACACCTTC,CASSSSGQGAGYTF
-,-,TRBV28,15,TRBJ2-7,TGTGCCAGCAGTCCCCGGACAGTCCCGAGGAGCGAGCAGTACTTC,CASSPRTVPRSEQYF
TRBD2,once,TRBV28,13,TRBJ2-1,TGTGCCAGCAAACTAGCGGTATACAATGAGCAGTTCTTC,CASKLAVYNEQFF
TRBD2,few,TRBV6-2/TRBV6-3,18,TRBJ2-3,TGTGCCAGCAGTTACCACCGGACTAGCGTCCCTCAAGGAGATACGCAGTATTTT,CASSYHRTSVPQGDTQYF
TRBD2,few,TRBV18,15,TRBJ2-1,TGTGCCAGCTCGCGTCCTAGCGGGAGGTCCTATGAGCAGTTCTTC,CASSRPSGRSYEQFF
-,-,TRBV27,14,TRBJ1-1,TGTGCCAGCAGTTTCGGAGGAGGTGGCACTGAAGCTTTCTTT,CASSFGGGGTEAFF
TRBD1,-,TRBV11-3,15,TRBJ2-1,TGTGCCAGCAGCACCCGACAGGGGAGCTACAATGAGCAGTTCTTC,CASSTRQGSYNEQFF
-,-,TRBV29-1,14,TRBJ2-7,TGCAGCGTGAGGACAGCCACCTTCTCCTACGAGCAGTACTTC,CSVRTATFSYEQYF
TRBD2,-,TRBV5-1,15,TRBJ2-2,TGCGCCAGCAGCTTGCCGGGAGGCGACACCGGGGAGCTGTTTTTT,CASSLPGGDTGELFF
TRBD2,-,TRBV7-2,14,TRBJ2-1,TGTGCCAGCAACCCCAGTGGACTAGTTAATGAGCAGTTCTTC,CASNPSGLVNEQFF
-,once,TRBV11-1,14,TRBJ2-6,TGTGCCAGCAGCCTCAGGGCTGGGGCCAACGTCCTGACTTTC,CASSLRAGANVLTF
-,-,TRBV7-7,15,TRBJ2-5,TGTGCTAGCAGCTTGGGTCTAGTCGTCTTGGAGACCCAGTACTTC,CASSLGLVVLETQYF
-,many,TRBV5-4,14,TRBJ1-1,TGTGCCAGCAGCTTGCAGGGTGGTTACTCTGAAGCTTTCTTT,CASSLQGGYSEAFF
TRBD2,-,TRBV27,14,TRBJ2-1,TGTGCCAGCAGTTTGGGCGGGAGCTACAATGAGCAGTTCTTC,CASSLGGSYNEQFF
TRBD1,-,TRBV7-6,15,TRBJ2-7,TGTGCCAGCAGCTCAACCCCGGGACAGACCTACGAGCAGTACTTC,CASSSTPGQTYEQYF
-,-,TRBV20-1,14,TRBJ2-1,TGCAGTGCTAGTGGTGGGACTCGGTTGAATGAGCAGTTCTTC,CSASGGTRLNEQFF
TRBD1,-,TRBV30,13,TRBJ2-2,TGTGCCTGGAGCGCAGGGGGTCCCGGGGAGCTGTTTTTT,CAWSAGGPGELFF
-,-,TRBV28,14,TRBJ1-2,TGTGCCAGCAGCCGGCGGGGGTATCGGGATGGCTACACCTTC,CASSRRGYRDGYTF
-,-,TRBV12-5,16,TRBJ2-4,TGTGCTAGTGGTCCACTTAAATCCATAGCCAAAAACATTCAGTACTTC,CASGPLKSIAKNIQYF
-,-,TRBV10-1,13,TRBJ1-5,TGCGCCAGCAGCCACGGCCCCGGGCAGCCCCAGCATTTT,CASSHGPGQPQHF
-,few,TRBV3-1/TRBV3-2,16,TRBJ1-2,TGTGCCAGCAGCCAAGATCTGGCGGCGGTTCCGAATGGCTACACCTTC,CASSQDLAAVPNGYTF
-,-,TRBV2,12,TRBJ2-7,TGTGCCAGCATTCTATCGGTTGGCGAGCAGTACTTC,CASILSVGEQYF
TRBD2,-,TRBV27,15,TRBJ2-7,TGTGCCAGCAGGCTAGCGGGCCTGGCGGTCTGGGAGCAGTACTTC,CASRLAGLAVWEQYF
TRBD2,once,TRBV9,16,TRBJ2-3,TGTGCCAGCAGCCACGCAGGTCGGGAGGGCCCAGATACGCAGTATTTT,CASSHAGREGPDTQYF
-,-,TRBV5-6,11,TRBJ2-1,TGTGCCAGCAGCTCTAGCGTTGAGCAGTTCTTC,CASSSSVEQFF
-,-,TRBV6-1,15,TRBJ2-2,TGTGCCAGCAGTGAACCGACAGTCGTTACCGGGGAGCTGTTTTTT,CASSEPTVVTGELFF